This T cell receptor (beta chain) comes out of a study of T cells expressing NK-cell markers (dated by TCRdb to the early 2020s). In the study overall: In sorted CD3+CD56+NKG2C+, CD3+CD56+NKG2C- and CD3+CD56-NKG2C+ T-cell subsets from several donors, TCR beta-chain repertoires were profiled. Among the eight sequenced donors, only one was HCMV-seronegative, while the other seven were HCMV-seropositive. Randomly selected healthy volunteers, three men and five women, were used as the eight sequenced donors. Libraries were sequenced as 2 x 150 bp reads on Illumina HiSeq 2000/2500, MiSeq or NextSeq. The paper as a whole reports these results and caveats: It remained unclear whether the expanded NKG2C-expressing T cell clones were specific for HCMV antigens. In five to seven donors, the dominant CD3+CD56+NKG2C+ clonotypes were among the top 10 CD8+ clonotypes and accounted for roughly 1.0-7.5% of CD8+ T cells. Those dominant clonotypes were again the most abundant among CD3+CD56-NKG2C+ cells in a handful of donors, at about 25-60.1%.

With respect to this clonotype: This clone's antigen is unknown.

HCMV-specific IgG was detected in serum with a commercial ELISA kit to determine HCMV serostatus. Peripheral blood mononuclear cells were isolated from blood by Ficoll density gradient centrifugation. Reads for this sample came from an Illumina HiSeq 2000. 5'RACE template switching, by which a universal primer site and unique molecular identifiers were added, was used to make TCR beta cDNA libraries. cDNA synthesis was primed from the TCR beta constant segment, followed by two successive PCR amplification steps. The paper's data handling went like this. Reads were demultiplexed and grouped by UMI with MIGEC, and clonotypes were assembled and quantified with MiTCR. To exclude erroneous sequences, only TCR cDNA sequences supported by at least two reads were retained. Downstream repertoire analysis used the tcR package, and clonotypes were matched across fractions by CDR3 nucleotide sequence plus V segment. VDJmatch was used to annotate antigen specificity against VDJdb, with one amino acid substitution in CDR3 allowed. Based on TCRdb reprocessing of the reads, there is one entry per CDR3 protein sequence, and DNA is missing. These V and J calls are TCRdb output, not the study's own analysis. The table kept for this sample lists 500,000 to 700,000 distinct CDR3 sequences. Approximately 3.6% of the sample comes from the top ten.

The CDR3, from cysteine to phenylalanine, totals 16 residues. No DNA sequence was recorded. According to the germline V gene, CDR1 reads SGHTA and CDR2 reads FQGNSA. The chain employs TRBV7-2 and TRBJ2-7; TCRdb names TRBD2, which stays unverified in the absence of DNA. The sequenced material came from blood T cells: a sorted CD56 or NKG2C T cell subset, CD4+ or CD8+ T cells, or bulk PBMC T cells (not recorded which). The TCR comes from a young man in good health. Donor details come from another sample of the same person, matched by shared clones. The CDR3 corresponds to CASSFSGRHNLYEQYF.